These 26 T cell receptor beta chains were all obtained from the same sample, sequenced in a study of CXCR3-negative and CXCR3-positive naive CD8 T cells. Carrying UMI labels, the TRB cDNA libraries were prepared through 5' RACE. TCRdb re-called the 5' RACE reads; one entry per CDR3 protein, DNA not given. In all, the sample yields over 100,000 distinct CDR3 sequences. Source material: naive CXCR3- CD8+ T cells from blood. The sample's subset: CD45RO-CCR7+CD27+CD95- naive CD8+ T cells lacking CXCR3 (TNR3-). The origin of the receptors is a human donor in good health. Some clones in this sample may be carry-over from other donors' samples.

CDR3 amino acids: CASSLEGLVHEQYF. The V call is TRBV28, the J call TRBJ2-7; TCRdb's D call, TRBD2, is unchecked because there is no DNA. CDR1 is MDHEN, CDR2 SYDVKM, per germline. This CDR3 spans 14 amino acids. Variable domain in full (rest from reference TRBV28 and TRBJ2-7): DVKVTQSSRYLVKRTGEKVFLECVQDMDHENMFWYRQDPGLGLRLIYFSYDVKMKEKGDIPEGYSVSREKKERFSLILESASTNQTSMYLCASSLEGLVHEQYFGPGTRLTVT.

This sequence joins TRBV9 and TRBJ2-7; TCRdb selects TRBD1, and the lack of DNA leaves this call unchecked. Germline-derived CDR1 and CDR2 are SGDLS and YYNGEE. The CDR3 spans 13 residues. CDR3 sequence reads: CASGQGQAYEQYF.

The chain uses TRBV11-2 and TRBJ2-5; the D call from TCRdb, TRBD1, cannot be confirmed without DNA. CDR1 and CDR2 from the germline V gene are SGHAT and FQNNGV. The CDR3 totals 15 residues. CDR3: CASSLVKGDVETQYF.

The J gene is TRBJ2-2, the V gene TRBV3-1; without DNA, the TCRdb call of TRBD2 cannot be checked. The CDR3 contains 16 residues. Germline V gives CDR1 LGHDT, CDR2 YNNKEL (reference sequence). CDR3 protein: CASSPQGGGRPGELFF.

The chain recombines TRBV7-9 with TRBJ1-4; TCRdb outputs TRBD1, but without DNA this stays unchecked. Germline CDR1 and CDR2: SEHNR and FQNEAQ (reference sequence). The CDR3 runs 14 residues. This CDR3 reads CASSLVGANEKLFF.

This chain joins TRBV4-3 and TRBJ2-1; TCRdb returns TRBD2, unconfirmable since there is no DNA. The CDR3 consists of 16 residues. The germline gives CDR1 LGHNA, CDR2 YSLEER. CDR3 sequence reads: CASSQDPAGGLSEQFF.

V and J are TRBV27 and TRBJ2-2; there is no DNA to check the TCRdb D call of TRBD1. CDR3 size: 14 residues. The germline CDR1 and CDR2 sequences are MNHEY and SMNVEV (reference sequence). The CDR3 loop is CASSTSRNTGELFF.

The V call is TRBV15, the J call TRBJ2-5; the TCRdb call, TRBD1, lacks DNA for checking. CDR1 LNHNV and CDR2 YYDKDF come from the germline V gene (reference sequence). The CDR3 loop spans 13 amino acids. CDR3 amino acids: CATSGARGETQYF.

The gene calls are TRBV12-3 or TRBV12-4 and TRBJ2-7; the TCRdb D gene call, TRBD1, has no DNA to confirm it. CDR3 size: 15 residues. The CDR3 protein is CASSLGQGGGLEQYF.

The rearrangement links TRBV20-1 to TRBJ2-7; TCRdb gives TRBD1 as the D gene, but with no DNA this cannot be confirmed. CDR1 is DFQATT and CDR2 is SNEGSKA in the germline V gene (reference sequence). The CDR3 is made up of 13 amino acids. Here the CDR3 reads CSARLDTMYEQYF.

The chain employs TRBV4-3 and TRBJ2-7; TCRdb proposes TRBD1, but this gene call is untestable without DNA. CDR1 is LGHNA, CDR2 YSLEER, per germline. The CDR3 has 14 amino acids. CDR3 residues: CASSQGQGMGEQYF.

The chain carries TRBV10-3 and TRBJ2-7; TCRdb gives TRBD2 as the D gene, but with no DNA this cannot be confirmed. Germline CDR1 is ENHRY and CDR2 is SYGVKD. The CDR3 totals 16 residues. CDR3 region: CAISESRLADSYEQYF.

V is TRBV25-1 and J is TRBJ2-7; the TRBD1 assignment by TCRdb is unverifiable without DNA. CDR1 is MGHDK, CDR2 SYGVNS, per germline. CDR3 length: 14 residues. Here the CDR3 reads CASSEGTGFYEQYF.

The chain has TRBV18 and TRBJ2-5; the D call of TRBD1 rests on TCRdb alone, since no DNA is present to check it. From germline, CDR1 is KGHSH and CDR2 LQKENI. The CDR3 totals 15 residues. CDR3 sequence: CASSPGQGAGETQYF.

The chain couples TRBV29-1 to TRBJ2-5; the TCRdb D gene call, TRBD1, has no DNA to confirm it. The CDR3 totals 14 residues. Germline assignment: CDR1 SQVTM and CDR2 ANQGSEA. The CDR3: CSAQGQGPGETQYF. Together with reference TRBV29-1 and TRBJ2-5, the CDR3 gives the full variable domain: SAVISQKPSRDICQRGTSLTIQCQVDSQVTMMFWYRQQPGQSLTLIATANQGSEATYESGFVIDKFPISRPNLTFSTLTVSNMSPEDSSIYLCSAQGQGPGETQYFGPGTRLLVL.

This rearrangement joins TRBV6-5 to TRBJ2-7. The CDR3 has 18 residues. The germline V gene has CDR1 MNHEY and CDR2 SVGAGI. The CDR3 sequence is CASRLRTAAEKPTYEQYF.

The chain is built from TRBV6-1 and TRBJ1-1. The germline V gene has CDR1 MNHNS and CDR2 SASEGT. CDR3 length equals 13 residues. The CDR3 protein is CASSEVRNTEAFF.

V gene TRBV29-1 combines with J gene TRBJ1-4. The CDR3 totals 18 residues. Germline V gene lookup returns CDR1 SQVTM and CDR2 ANQGSEA. The CDR3: CSVEEFTGRALSNEKLFF.

The chain is built from TRBV27 and TRBJ2-7; the TCRdb D gene call, TRBD1, has no DNA to confirm it. CDR3 length: 14 amino acids. Germline CDR1 reads MNHEY; CDR2 reads SMNVEV (reference sequence). This CDR3 reads CASSYLISPVEQYF.

The chain joins TRBV14 to TRBJ1-2. The germline V gene encodes CDR1 SGHDN and CDR2 FVKESK. The CDR3 length is 13 residues. This CDR3 is CASSQGGLSGYTF.

The rearrangement joins TRBV11-2 to TRBJ2-4; the TRBD2 assignment by TCRdb is unverifiable without DNA. Germline V CDR1 and CDR2: SGHAT, FQNNGV. The CDR3 runs 15 residues. CDR3: CASSLFAREGNIQYF.

V is TRBV4-3 and J is TRBJ2-1. This CDR3 is 11 amino acids long. Germline-derived CDR1 and CDR2 are LGHNA and YSLEER. CDR3 sequence reads: CASSQGTVQFF.

The chain carries TRBV7-9 and TRBJ2-5; TCRdb designates TRBD1, a call that cannot be tested without DNA. The CDR3 has 13 amino acids. In germline, CDR1 is SEHNR, CDR2 FQNEAQ (reference sequence). The CDR3 here is CASSIRQEETQYF.

This rearrangement joins TRBV20-1 to TRBJ2-5. The CDR3 has 13 residues. The germline gives CDR1 DFQATT, CDR2 SNEGSKA (reference sequence). The CDR3 loop reads CSGDPEVQETQYF.

This chain links TRBV6-2 or TRBV6-3 with TRBJ2-7; as DNA is missing, the TRBD2 call by TCRdb cannot be tested. Germline CDR1 is MNHEY and CDR2 is SVGEGT. There are 13 residues in the CDR3. The CDR3 protein is CASSLATSYEQYF.

The rearrangement links TRBV2 to TRBJ2-5; TCRdb's D call, TRBD2, is unchecked because there is no DNA. The CDR3 contains 15 residues. CDR1 SNHLY and CDR2 FYNNEI come from the germline V gene. CDR3 in amino acids: CASSELPSGEKTQYF. Based on the CDR3 plus reference TRBV2 and TRBJ2-5, the full variable domain is EPEVTQTPSHQVTQMGQEVILRCVPISNHLYFYWYRQILGQKVEFLVSFYNNEISEKSEIFDDQFSVERPDGSNFTLKIRSTKLEDSAMYFCASSELPSGEKTQYFGPGTRLLVL.